Below, 15 T cell receptor beta chains from the same sample are listed, as sequenced in a study of beta chain features in type 1 diabetes. Every bit of the isolated RNA underwent reverse transcription, so sequencing read expressed TCRB transcripts. TCRdb's table, derived via immunoSEQ multiplex PCR, lists solely in-frame clones and lacks some. The table lists roughly 42,000 clones, roughly 50% of them singletons. The sequenced sample consisted of stem cell memory CD4+ T cells from blood. The receptors stem from a woman in her 30s in good health.

The chain combines TRBV11-2 with TRBJ2-1; 10 nucleotides agree with TRBD1. CDR3 length equals 15 residues. CDR1 SGHAT and CDR2 FQNNGV come from the germline V gene. V lost 5 bases and J lost 8; bases outside the gene matches: 9. CDR3: CASSRTGQGLDEQFF. The CDR3 DNA sequence: TGTGCCAGCAGCCGCACGGGACAGGGGCTCGATGAGCAGTTCTTC. Based on the CDR3 plus reference TRBV11-2 and TRBJ2-1, the full variable domain is EAGVAQSPRYKIIEKRQSVAFWCNPISGHATLYWYQQILGQGPKLLIQFQNNGVVDDSQLPKDRFSAERLKGVDSTLKIQPAKLEDSAVYLCASSRTGQGLDEQFFGPGTRLTVL.

This clone has only a few counts. The chain uses TRBV5-1 and TRBJ1-5, with 7 nucleotides matching TRBD1. The CDR3 loop spans 14 amino acids. Germline CDR1 reads SGHRS; CDR2 reads YFSETQ. J gave up 9 bases and V 4 bases, and 10 bases lay outside the gene matches. CDR3 sequence: CASSPRTGAGPQHF. The CDR3 bases are TGCGCCAGCAGCCCCCGGACAGGTGCAGGGCCCCAGCATTTT.

The gene calls are TRBV28 and TRBJ2-7; 9 bases are a match to TRBD2. V gave up 2 bases and J gave up 3 bases; unmatched junction bases: 5. The germline V gene has CDR1 MDHEN and CDR2 SYDVKM. The CDR3 is 15 residues long. CDR3 loop: CASSLRSGGHYEQYF. The CDR3 DNA is TGTGCCAGCAGTTTAAGGAGCGGGGGGCACTACGAGCAGTACTTC.

The table lists this clone with a few counts. This chain joins TRBV28 and TRBJ2-7; 8 bases agree with TRBD2. Germline loops: CDR1 MDHEN, CDR2 SYDVKM. The CDR3 contains 16 residues. V lost 8 bases to trimming and J lost 2 bases; unmatched junction nucleotides: 14. The chain's CDR3 is CASRLGGGFGAYEQYF. CDR3 DNA: TGTGCCAGCCGCCTCGGGGGGGGGTTTGGGGCCTACGAGCAGTACTTC.

For the CDR3, the DNA is TGTGCTAGTGGTTCCTCTGGGACAGGAGGAAATGAGCAGTTCTTC. Translating gives CASGSSGTGGNEQFF. The V gene is TRBV12-5, the J gene TRBJ2-1; TRBD1 aligns across 8 bases. The CDR3 covers 15 residues. Germline V CDR1 and CDR2: LGHNT, FRNRAP. V was pared by 4 bases and J by 7 bases, with 9 bases of the junction left unmatched.

The rearrangement joins TRBV19 to TRBJ2-5; 9 positions agree with TRBD1. This CDR3 comprises 14 residues. Germline V gene sequence: CDR1 LNHDA, CDR2 SQIVND (reference sequence). V shed 4 bases and J 8 bases; nucleotides not matched to a gene: 8. CDR3: CASSTGQGIGTQYF. In nucleotides, the CDR3 is TGTGCCAGTAGTACAGGACAGGGGATCGGAACCCAGTACTTC.

V and J are TRBV28 and TRBJ2-4, with D hard to call. The CDR3 contains 13 residues. Trimming cost V 6 bases and J 6 bases, with 12 bases left between them. Germline CDR1 is MDHEN and CDR2 is SYDVKM. The CDR3 spells CASSPEPLNIQYF. DNA of the CDR3: TGTGCCAGCAGCCCCGAGCCCCTAAACATTCAGTACTTC.

This clone was seen a few times. V gene TRBV6-5 combines with J gene TRBJ2-3; the D gene is possibly TRBD2 (5 bases). This CDR3 spans 15 amino acids. The V gene's germline CDR1 is MNHEY and CDR2 SVGAGI. Between the trimmed V and J ends, which lost 6 bases and 0 bases, there was a span of 13 bases. Here the CDR3 DNA reads TGTGCCAGCAGAAAGGGAGTGTATAGCACAGATACGCAGTATTTT. This gives the protein CASRKGVYSTDTQYF.

V and J are TRBV5-6 and TRBJ2-7; the match to TRBD2 covers 11 bases. V lost 4 bases, J lost 4 bases, and 13 bases stayed unmatched. CDR1 SGHDT and CDR2 YYEEEE come from the germline V gene. This CDR3 region has 17 residues. CDR3 in amino acids: CASSVELAGVLMYEQYF. CDR3 in DNA: TGTGCCAGCAGCGTGGAACTAGCGGGAGTGCTGATGTACGAGCAGTACTTC.

The genes are TRBV11-3 and TRBJ2-2; 8 bases agree with TRBD1. The germline CDR1 and CDR2 sequences are SGHNT and YENEEA. The V segment lost 4 bases and the J segment 5 bases; nucleotides outside the gene matches: 3. The CDR3 contains 14 residues. The DNA of the CDR3 is TGTGCCAGCAGCTGGGACAGGACAACCGGGGAGCTGTTTTTT. It yields the protein CASSWDRTTGELFF.

This clone was counted only a few times. The rearrangement uses TRBV5-1 and TRBJ2-7; D possibly corresponds to TRBD2 (6 bases). CDR3 size: 15 residues. Germline CDR1 and CDR2: SGHRS and YFSETQ. V lost 1 base, J lost 0 bases, and 11 bases lay in between. Here the CDR3 DNA reads TGCGCCAGCAGCTTGATTGGCGGGACCTCCTACGAGCAGTACTTC. Its translation is CASSLIGGTSYEQYF.

The gene calls are TRBV5-4 and TRBJ2-6; 7 nucleotides line up with TRBD1. The CDR3 runs 17 residues. Losses at the gene ends were 0 bases for V and 3 bases for J; bases not matched to a gene: 6. Looked up from germline, CDR1 is SGHNT and CDR2 is YYREEE (reference sequence). This CDR3 reads CASSLVGQGVGANVLTF. As DNA, the CDR3 is TGTGCCAGCAGCTTGGTGGGTCAGGGGGTTGGGGCCAACGTCCTGACTTTC.

The rearrangement joins TRBV28 to TRBJ2-7; 9 bases fit TRBD1. With V trimmed by 5 bases and J by 6 bases, 11 bases remained unmatched. The CDR3 runs 15 residues. From germline, CDR1 is MDHEN and CDR2 SYDVKM. The CDR3 is CASSHPGTGRAEQYF. CDR3 DNA: TGTGCCAGCAGTCACCCCGGGACAGGGAGGGCCGAGCAGTACTTC.

This clone was seen only a few times. The rearrangement joins TRBV28 to TRBJ2-4, with 7 bases identical to TRBD1. The CDR3 consists of 16 residues. Trimming removed 7 bases from V and 6 bases from J; junction bases left unmatched: 15. CDR1 and CDR2 (germline): MDHEN, SYDVKM. The DNA for the CDR3 is TGTGCCAGCACCCTAAACGGGCCGACAGGGAGAAACATTCAGTACTTC. Translating it yields CASTLNGPTGRNIQYF.

CDR3 residues: CASSSLTRDEQFF. The CDR3 coding sequence is TGTGCCAGCAGCTCACTGACTAGAGATGAGCAGTTCTTC. The rearrangement uses TRBV7-3 and TRBJ2-1; D may be TRBD2 (6 bases). The CDR3 spans 13 residues. V lost 4 bases to trimming and J lost 8 bases, with 12 bases between them. The V gene's germline CDR1 is SGHTA and CDR2 FQGTGA.